This T cell receptor (beta chain) was documented in a study of control samples from healthy donors and cancer patients. Produced via immunoSEQ multiplex PCR; TCRdb's table is partial and in-frame only. The sample lists some 48,000 clones; over 85% were seen once. CDR1 is LGHDT, CDR2 YNNKEL, per germline (reference sequence). Trimming removed 2 bases at V and 0 bases at J, with 16 bases between. There are 17 residues in the CDR3. The V call is TRBV3-1 (or the pseudogene TRBV3-2), the J call TRBJ1-1; D might be TRBD1 (5 bases). Sample: PBMCs. This clonotype was obtained from a woman between 45 and 65 years old with head and neck cancer. The CDR3 DNA is TGTGCCAGCAGCCAACGTTTGCAGGGAAACATGAACACTGAAGCTTTCTTT. It specifies CASSQRLQGNMNTEAFF.